This passage covers 26 T cell receptor beta chains from one sample sequenced in a study of T cell repertoires in cytomegalovirus infection. MiXCR was run by TCRdb on the reads, yielding one entry per CDR3 protein. The sample lists about 900,000 distinct CDR3 sequences, about a third seen once, with over 13% in the top ten. These receptors' antigens are unknown. Source: cultured CD8+ T cells from PBMCs, taken from culture after CMV antigen stimulation. The receptors were sampled from a human donor in good health (CMV status not recorded). Some clones in this sample may be carry-over from other donors' samples.

This clonotype was seen repeatedly, ten times or more. This chain uses TRBV7-6 with TRBJ1-1; D ambiguous. Germline V gene sequence: CDR1 SGHVS, CDR2 FNYEAQ. Trimming stripped 2 bases from V and 1 base from J, with 8 bases between. The CDR3 runs 14 residues. The CDR3 sequence: CASSLQSGNTEAFF. CDR3 DNA: TGTGCCAGCAGCTTACAATCCGGGAACACTGAAGCTTTCTTT. The complete variable domain, with remaining parts taken from reference TRBV7-6 and TRBJ1-1, reads GAGVSQSPRYKVTKRGQDVALRCDPISGHVSLYWYRQALGQGPEFLTYFNYEAQQDKSGLPNDRFSAERPEGSISTLTIQRTEQRDSAMYRCASSLQSGNTEAFFGQGTRLTVV.

This clonotype occurred many times. The chain couples TRBV4-3 to TRBJ1-2, with TRBD1 as a possible D gene (5 bases). The CDR3 sequence is 13 residues long. V shed 1 base and J shed 6 bases, with 9 bases lying between them. Per germline, CDR1 LGHNA and CDR2 YSLEER. CDR3 sequence: CASSQGGADGYTF. The DNA of the CDR3 is TGCGCCAGCAGCCAAGGAGGGGCGGATGGCTACACCTTC.

This clonotype was counted a few times. The gene calls are TRBV4-2 and TRBJ1-6, with D unresolved. This CDR3 is built from 15 residues. Germline V gene sequence: CDR1 LGHNA, CDR2 YNFKEQ. The V and J ends lost 0 bases and 8 bases respectively, with 11 bases between them. The CDR3 region has the DNA TGTGCCAGCAGCCAAGAGGGATCCTCAGATTCACCCCTCCACTTT. This encodes CASSQEGSSDSPLHF.

This sequence joins TRBV24-1 and TRBJ2-3; TRBD1 agrees at 11 bases. Trimming removed 4 bases from V and 4 bases from J; junction bases left unmatched: 6. This CDR3 has 16 residues. Germline assignment: CDR1 KGHDR and CDR2 SFDVKD. The CDR3 DNA reads as TGTGCCACCAGTGACACCGGGACAGGGGGTCCAGATACGCAGTATTTT. Its protein product is CATSDTGTGGPDTQYF.

This clonotype has ten or more counts. The rearrangement links TRBV7-9 to TRBJ2-3; the D is unclear. The germline CDR1 and CDR2 sequences are SEHNR and FQNEAQ (reference sequence). Trimming stripped 5 bases from V and 2 bases from J, with 8 bases between. CDR3 size: 13 residues. CDR3 nucleotide sequence: TGTGCCAGCAGCGCCACTCTCACAGATACGCAGTATTTT. It translates to CASSATLTDTQYF. Together with reference TRBV7-9 and TRBJ2-3, the CDR3 gives the full variable domain: DTGVSQNPRHKITKRGQNVTFRCDPISEHNRLYWYRQTLGQGPEFLTYFQNEAQLEKSRLLSDRFSAERPKGSFSTLEIQRTEQGDSAMYLCASSATLTDTQYFGPGTRLTVL.

This chain uses TRBV7-9 with TRBJ2-3, with 13 bases that match TRBD2. Germline CDR1 is SEHNR and CDR2 is FQNEAQ (reference sequence). The CDR3 runs to 18 residues. Unmatched junction bases numbered 13, after V lost 7 bases and J lost 3 bases. The CDR3 is CASTSGLAGVLVTDTQYF. The CDR3 DNA sequence: TGTGCCAGCACCTCCGGACTAGCGGGGGTATTGGTGACAGATACGCAGTATTTT. Based on the CDR3 plus reference TRBV7-9 and TRBJ2-3, the full variable domain is DTGVSQNPRHKITKRGQNVTFRCDPISEHNRLYWYRQTLGQGPEFLTYFQNEAQLEKSRLLSDRFSAERPKGSFSTLEIQRTEQGDSAMYLCASTSGLAGVLVTDTQYFGPGTRLTVL.

A few counts support this clonotype. The rearrangement joins TRBV6-5 to TRBJ2-1; either TRBD1 or TRBD2 may supply D (7 bases each). The germline V gene has CDR1 MNHEY and CDR2 SVGAGI. The CDR3 length is 16 residues. V was pared by 6 bases and J by 6 bases, with 21 bases between. The CDR3 protein is CASRNPGGGIVNEQFF. DNA for the CDR3: TGTGCCAGCAGAAACCCAGGGGGAGGGATCGTCAATGAGCAGTTCTTC.

This chain uses TRBV6-1 with TRBJ2-1, with 11 bases matching TRBD2. The V gene's germline CDR1 is MNHNS and CDR2 SASEGT. The CDR3 consists of 20 residues. V trimming: 6 bases; J trimming: 4 bases; junction bases outside the gene matches: 20. The CDR3 region is CASRHGAWTSGRRGYNEQFF. CDR3 nucleotide sequence: TGTGCCAGCAGGCACGGGGCTTGGACTAGCGGGCGTCGTGGTTACAATGAGCAGTTCTTC.

The genes are TRBV28 and TRBJ2-2; D uncertain. The CDR3 covers 17 residues. The germline gives CDR1 MDHEN, CDR2 SYDVKM. The ends were cut back, 3 bases at V and 3 bases at J, with 17 bases in the middle. The CDR3 sequence: CASSFEWAALDTGELFF. The CDR3 region has the DNA TGTGCCAGCAGTTTTGAATGGGCCGCCTTGGACACCGGGGAGCTGTTTTTT.

J is TRBJ2-2 and V is TRBV10-3; TRBD2 aligns across 7 bases. V gave up 8 bases and J gave up 4 bases; unmatched junction bases: 13. Germline CDR1 is ENHRY and CDR2 is SYGVKD. The CDR3 runs 16 residues. The CDR3 sequence: CAIEAGRARATGELFF. CDR3 nucleotide sequence: TGTGCCATCGAGGCTGGGAGGGCCCGAGCCACCGGGGAGCTGTTTTTT.

This sequence joins TRBV19 and TRBJ1-1, with D unclear. Germline V gives CDR1 LNHDA, CDR2 SQIVND (reference sequence). There are 15 residues in the CDR3. The V and J ends lost 7 bases and 0 bases respectively, with 15 bases between them. This CDR3 is CASNGRAGMNTEAFF. The DNA of the CDR3 is TGTGCCAGTAACGGGCGGGCGGGAATGAACACTGAAGCTTTCTTT.

The genes are TRBV12-3 or TRBV12-4 and TRBJ1-1; D remains unclear. V lost 4 bases and J 8 bases, leaving 8 bases between the germline ends. The CDR3 is 11 residues long. In DNA form, the CDR3 reads TGTGCCAGCAGTTCCTCCCGGGAAGCTTTCTTT. It encodes CASSSSREAFF.

V is TRBV7-6 and J is TRBJ2-3; D may match TRBD1 or TRBD2 (6 bases each). CDR3 length equals 15 residues. V was trimmed by 2 bases and J by 4 bases, leaving 13 bases between them. CDR1 SGHVS and CDR2 FNYEAQ come from the germline V gene. DNA of the CDR3: TGTGCCAGCAGCTTAAAATGGGGGGCGGCAGATACGCAGTATTTT. This gives the protein CASSLKWGAADTQYF.

The chain is built from TRBV27 and TRBJ2-7; 7 bases agree with TRBD1. The CDR3 has 14 residues. After removal of 2 bases from V and 6 bases from J, the junction contained 7 bases not matched to a gene. Germline V gene data show CDR1 as MNHEY and CDR2 as SMNVEV (reference sequence). Written as DNA, the CDR3 is TGTGCCAGCAGTTTAGGACAGGTAGGATCCGAGCAGTACTTC. Protein: CASSLGQVGSEQYF.

Ten or more counts support this clonotype. V and J are TRBV20-1 and TRBJ1-4; D is ambiguous. V lost 3 bases and J lost 4, with 6 bases in between. The CDR3 is made up of 12 amino acids. CDR1 is DFQATT and CDR2 is SNEGSKA in the germline V gene (reference sequence). The CDR3 sequence is CSARKGNEKLFF. The DNA for the CDR3 is TGCAGTGCTAGGAAGGGTAATGAAAAACTGTTTTTT.

CDR3 nucleotides: TGTGCCACCGATCTTCCGACGACACACACCGGGGAGCTGTTTTTT. This gives the protein CATDLPTTHTGELFF. V is TRBV24-1 and J is TRBJ2-2, with no clear D. The CDR3 is 15 residues long. The germline CDR1 and CDR2 sequences are KGHDR and SFDVKD. V lost 9 bases and J lost 3, with 16 bases in between.

The chain links TRBV4-2 to TRBJ2-3, with D hard to call. V shed 3 bases and J shed 0 bases, with 10 bases lying between them. The CDR3 has 15 amino acids. Germline CDR1 reads LGHNA; CDR2 reads YNFKEQ. In DNA form, the CDR3 reads TGTGCCAGCAGCCACAGAGGACCTAGCACAGATACGCAGTATTTT. Residues: CASSHRGPSTDTQYF.

In regard to this clonotype: The junction and the germline gene differ at one end; a read error may be behind it. The chain recombines TRBV4-1 with TRBJ1-2, with a tentative D call TRBD1 (5 bases). The germline CDR1 and CDR2 sequences are MGHRA and YSYEKL. The CDR3 sequence is 15 residues long. The DNA for the CDR3 is TGTGCCAGCAGACAACCGGGGGGTGCCCACTATGGCTACACCTTC. It yields the protein CASRQPGGAHYGYTF.

The chain joins TRBV11-2 to TRBJ2-5; D uncertain. The CDR3 totals 16 residues. Germline V gene lookup returns CDR1 SGHAT and CDR2 FQNNGV. V gave up 0 bases and J gave up 2 bases, with 13 bases separating them. The CDR3 reads CASSLDFVTPQETQYF. CDR3 nucleotides: TGTGCCAGCAGCTTAGACTTTGTAACGCCACAAGAGACCCAGTACTTC.

The chain joins TRBV25-1 to TRBJ1-6; no definite D call. The CDR3 contains 14 residues. Germline assignment: CDR1 MGHDK and CDR2 SYGVNS. Trimming pared 3 bases from V and 9 bases from J, leaving 12 bases between. In DNA, the CDR3 is TGTGCCAGCAGTGAGACCCCCGGAGGTTCACCCCTCCACTTT. Translated: CASSETPGGSPLHF.

This clonotype has more than one count but fewer than ten. The rearrangement links TRBV6-5 to TRBJ1-1; D is undetermined. The length of the CDR3 is 12 residues. CDR1 and CDR2 (germline): MNHEY, SVGAGI. V dropped 1 base and J dropped 6 bases, with 6 bases sitting between them. DNA for the CDR3: TGTGCCAGCAGTTACTGGGGATCTGAAGCTTTCTTT. It yields the protein CASSYWGSEAFF.

In its sample, this clonotype was seen a few times. CDR3 amino acids: CASHWVSGGGELFF. In nucleotides, the CDR3 is TGTGCCAGCCACTGGGTATCGGGAGGCGGGGAGCTGTTTTTT. This chain joins TRBV12-3 or TRBV12-4 and TRBJ2-2; TRBD2 aligns across 7 bases. The CDR3 has 14 amino acids. V lost 8 bases, J lost 7 bases, and 10 bases stayed unmatched.

This clonotype was seen more than once but under ten times. A read error may account for a junction end that differs from germline. The gene calls are TRBV7-2 and TRBJ2-2; D remains ambiguous. The CDR3 runs to 14 residues. Germline V gene sequence: CDR1 SGHTA, CDR2 FQGNSA. CDR3 in amino acids: CVSSLVPGTGELFF. The CDR3 DNA reads as TGTGTCAGCAGCTTAGTTCCGGGTACCGGGGAGCTGTTTTTT.

This chain uses TRBV4-3 with TRBJ2-3; 8 nucleotides line up with TRBD1. Germline V gene lookup returns CDR1 LGHNA and CDR2 YSLEER. The trim removed 0 bases at V and 2 bases at J, leaving 10 bases unmatched. The CDR3 length is 18 residues. The CDR3 loop reads CASSQDTPPTGDTDTQYF. The CDR3 bases are TGCGCCAGCAGCCAAGATACCCCCCCGACAGGGGACACAGATACGCAGTATTTT.

The chain links TRBV7-9 to TRBJ1-1, with D possibly TRBD1 on 5 matching bases. CDR3 length equals 16 residues. Trimming cost V 3 bases and J 3 bases, with 17 bases left between them. Germline CDR1 SEHNR, CDR2 FQNEAQ (reference sequence). The chain's CDR3 is CASSLGTGALDTEAFF. The CDR3 DNA reads TGTGCCAGCAGCTTGGGTACCGGGGCTCTCGACACTGAAGCTTTCTTT.

The V gene is TRBV19, the J gene TRBJ2-3, with TRBD2 matching 8 bases. The germline V gene encodes CDR1 LNHDA and CDR2 SQIVND (reference sequence). The V and J ends lost 6 bases and 1 base, in that order; junction bases with no gene match: 15. This CDR3 contains 18 residues. This CDR3 reads CASSHQYQRGSRTDTQYF. CDR3 nucleotides: TGTGCCAGTAGCCACCAATACCAGCGGGGGAGCCGCACAGATACGCAGTATTTT.